Listed below are T cell receptor beta chains from one sample, sequenced in a study of a mutant IDH1 vaccine in newly diagnosed glioma. These receptors' targets are unknown. Sequencing was performed with immunoSEQ multiplex PCR; in TCRdb, only in-frame clones are kept and a portion is missing. The repertoire holds about 83,000 clones, with 91% as singletons. This sample comprised PBMCs, obtained from a glioma patient whose treatment included an IDH1 peptide vaccine. These receptors were taken from a woman in her 50s with glioma. CDR3s leave out the opening cysteine and the closing phenylalanine or tryptophan.

v_call: TRBV2
cdr3_aa: ASRAQGGDYEQY

v_call: TRBV4-1
cdr3_aa: ASSRRENTEAF

v_call: TRBV11-3
cdr3_aa: ASSLGVGPGAYNEQF

v_call: TRBV7-3
cdr3_aa: ASRWDNLYGYT

v_call: TRBV2
cdr3_aa: ASSTGITSYEQY

v_call: TRBV9
cdr3_aa: ASSPGLAGADEQF

v_call: TRBV6-1
cdr3_aa: ASSVRTGYSEAF

v_call: TRBV15
cdr3_aa: ATSSQGQTLGGQY

v_call: TRBV7-3
cdr3_aa: ASSSMPGTEAF

v_call: TRBV7-9
cdr3_aa: ASTHGVTNEKLF

v_call: TRBV6-6
cdr3_aa: ASSYVAEAYEQY

v_call: TRBV27
cdr3_aa: ASRSRSGSHEQY

v_call: TRBV11-2
cdr3_aa: ASSPARAGLYGYT

v_call: TRBV27
cdr3_aa: ASSPLGGAREQY

v_call: TRBV27
cdr3_aa: ASSTGTGMNTEAF

v_call: TRBV11-1
cdr3_aa: ASSLAGTSFRTDTQY

v_call: TRBV27
cdr3_aa: ASLETYSYNEQF

v_call: TRBV19
cdr3_aa: ASSIFSGYEQY

v_call: TRBV5-1
cdr3_aa: ASSLTGLNTEAF

v_call: TRBV5-1
cdr3_aa: ASSAGFGRPSGFYEQY

v_call: TRBV18
cdr3_aa: ASSHGTTDSSYEQY

v_call: TRBV27
cdr3_aa: ASSTLGLGTGNSYEQY

v_call: TRBV11-2
cdr3_aa: ASSLGGLNTGELF

v_call: TRBV2
cdr3_aa: ASIPPDGGYT

v_call: TRBV13
cdr3_aa: ASSRGVGLAGPISYEQY

v_call: TRBV10-3
cdr3_aa: AISFGQLAVQETQY

v_call: TRBV19
cdr3_aa: ASSLQGNTEQF

v_call: TRBV6-1
cdr3_aa: ASSGGQRLYEQY

v_call: TRBV30
cdr3_aa: AWNNVDQPQH

v_call: TRBV7-9
cdr3_aa: ASRGHRGPQETQY

v_call: TRBV2
cdr3_aa: ASSESWTYTQY

v_call: TRBV5-1
cdr3_aa: ASSLPNGTGRTEVSYNEQF

v_call: TRBV21-1
cdr3_aa: ASSGGRATDTQY

v_call: TRBV7-6
cdr3_aa: ASSPDRGGEQY

v_call: TRBV13
cdr3_aa: ASRRTSGYEQY

v_call: TRBV6-5
cdr3_aa: ASSYSGSHT

v_call: TRBV5-1
cdr3_aa: ASSTGTGISTNEKLF

v_call: TRBV11-2
cdr3_aa: ASSSLAGGPYEQY

v_call: TRBV5-3
cdr3_aa: ARGGGPIGEQF

v_call: TRBV19
cdr3_aa: ASSIGSGGGKETQY

v_call: TRBV27
cdr3_aa: ASSPQGWNQPQH

v_call: TRBV5-1
cdr3_aa: ASSPSPGLASNEQF

v_call: TRBV28
cdr3_aa: ATLARGFGYEQY

v_call: TRBV6-6
cdr3_aa: ASSPGTGLTGYT

v_call: TRBV10-3
cdr3_aa: AISDAGTELNSPLH

v_call: TRBV18
cdr3_aa: ASSPPRSSGDQETQY

v_call: TRBV7-9
cdr3_aa: ASSYRQAYNEQF

v_call: TRBV15
cdr3_aa: ATSRGLARTYNEQF

v_call: TRBV7-9
cdr3_aa: ASSFKQGYYEQY